This TCR beta chain comes out of a study of blood T cells in healthy people across ages. Study-wide findings and caveats: In long-lived donors, naive CD4+ cell counts and diversity exceeded those of aged donors. The recorded TCR beta diversity per million T cells decreased in a roughly linear manner with age.

Donors were healthy Caucasian individuals from Russia aged about 6 to 95. J was trimmed by 4 bases and V by 5 bases; bases with no gene match: 10. This CDR3 region has 16 residues. Next came a second PCR, run for roughly 7 to 12 cycles, which used a sample-barcoded 5' primer along with a J-beta primer mix. Unique molecular identifiers of 12 random nucleotides labeled each cDNA. TCRdb itself ran the 5' RACE reads through MiXCR, one entry per CDR3 protein. Of approximately 350,000 distinct CDR3 sequences listed, more than 45% were seen once; the top ten hold over 40%. This clonotype was seen a handful of times. Its antigen is not known.

Sequencing was carried out using blood. V is TRBV12-3 or TRBV12-4 and J is TRBJ2-1, with 8 bases identical to TRBD2. The TCR originated in a man in his 60s in good health. The CDR3 loop reads CASSPYRGGRYNEQFF. The CDR3 coding sequence is TGTGCCAGCAGTCCCTACCGGGGGGGAAGATACAATGAGCAGTTCTTC.